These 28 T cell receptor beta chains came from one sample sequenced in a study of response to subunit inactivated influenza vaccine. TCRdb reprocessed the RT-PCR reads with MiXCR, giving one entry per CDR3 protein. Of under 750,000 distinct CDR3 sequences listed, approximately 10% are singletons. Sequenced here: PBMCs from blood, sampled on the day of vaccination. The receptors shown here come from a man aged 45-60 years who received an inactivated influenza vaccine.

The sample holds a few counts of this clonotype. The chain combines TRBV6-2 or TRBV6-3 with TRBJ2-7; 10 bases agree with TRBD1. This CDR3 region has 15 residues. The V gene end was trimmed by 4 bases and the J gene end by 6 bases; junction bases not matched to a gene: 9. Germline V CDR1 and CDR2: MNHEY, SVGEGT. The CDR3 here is CASSFRQGAYREQYF. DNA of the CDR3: TGTGCCAGCAGTTTCAGACAGGGGGCATATCGCGAGCAGTACTTC.

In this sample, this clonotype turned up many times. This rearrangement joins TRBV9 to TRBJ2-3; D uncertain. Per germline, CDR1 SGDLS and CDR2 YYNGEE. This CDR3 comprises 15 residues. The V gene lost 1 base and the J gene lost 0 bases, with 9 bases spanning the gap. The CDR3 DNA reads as TGTGCCAGCAGCGTATTCGCGGCTAGCACAGATACGCAGTATTTT. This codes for CASSVFAASTDTQYF.

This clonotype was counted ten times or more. The DNA of the CDR3 is TGTGCCAGCACCCAACTGCCAGATGAAGCTTTCTTT. It specifies CASTQLPDEAFF. The chain joins TRBV7-9 to TRBJ1-1; D ambiguous. Per germline, CDR1 SEHNR and CDR2 FQNEAQ (reference sequence). V was shortened by 7 bases and J by 7 bases, with 13 bases between the two germline ends. This CDR3 region has 12 residues.

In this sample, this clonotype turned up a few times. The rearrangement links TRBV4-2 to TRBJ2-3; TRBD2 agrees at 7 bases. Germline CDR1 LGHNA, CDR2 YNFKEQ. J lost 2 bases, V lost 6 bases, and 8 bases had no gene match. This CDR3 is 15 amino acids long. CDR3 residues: CASRQRAGLTDTQYF. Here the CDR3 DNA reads TGTGCCAGCAGGCAACGAGCGGGACTCACAGATACGCAGTATTTT.

Here the CDR3 reads CSARTSGRVSTDTQYF. DNA for the CDR3: TGCAGTGCCAGGACTAGCGGGAGAGTTAGCACAGATACGCAGTATTTT. J is TRBJ2-3 and V is TRBV20-1; 13 nucleotides align to TRBD2. CDR3 length: 16 residues. Per the germline V gene, CDR1 is DFQATT and CDR2 is SNEGSKA (reference sequence). V lost 6 bases to trimming and J lost 0 bases; unmatched junction nucleotides: 6.

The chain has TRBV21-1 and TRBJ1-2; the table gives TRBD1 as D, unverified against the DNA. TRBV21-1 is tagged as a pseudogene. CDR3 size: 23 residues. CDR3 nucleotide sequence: TGTGCCAGCAGTGCCGACCACATCAATCCGGATATAGGACAGGGAGCCTCTAACTATGGCTACACCTTC. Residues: CASSADHINPDIGQGASNYGYTF.

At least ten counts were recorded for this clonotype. The chain's CDR3 is CASSPYGYEQYF. CDR3 in DNA: TGTGCCAGCAGCCCCTACGGTTACGAGCAGTACTTC. The rearrangement joins TRBV11-2 to TRBJ2-7; no reliable D call. Germline loops: CDR1 SGHAT, CDR2 FQNNGV. V was cut by 5 bases and J by 4 bases, with 9 bases left in between. The CDR3 extends over 12 amino acids. Supplemented by reference TRBV11-2 and TRBJ2-7, the full variable domain reads EAGVAQSPRYKIIEKRQSVAFWCNPISGHATLYWYQQILGQGPKLLIQFQNNGVVDDSQLPKDRFSAERLKGVDSTLKIQPAKLEDSAVYLCASSPYGYEQYFGPGTRLTVT.

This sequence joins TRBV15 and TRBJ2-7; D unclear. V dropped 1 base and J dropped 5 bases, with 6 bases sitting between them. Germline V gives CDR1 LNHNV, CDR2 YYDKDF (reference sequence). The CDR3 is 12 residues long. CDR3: CATSRVYDEQYF. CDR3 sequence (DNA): TGTGCCACCAGCAGAGTATATGACGAGCAGTACTTC.

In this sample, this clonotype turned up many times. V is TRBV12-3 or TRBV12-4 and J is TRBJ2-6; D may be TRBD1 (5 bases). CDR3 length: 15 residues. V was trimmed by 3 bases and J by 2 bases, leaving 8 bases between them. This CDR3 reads CASSFRGTGANVLTF. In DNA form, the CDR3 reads TGTGCCAGCAGTTTTAGGGGAACTGGGGCCAACGTCCTGACTTTC.

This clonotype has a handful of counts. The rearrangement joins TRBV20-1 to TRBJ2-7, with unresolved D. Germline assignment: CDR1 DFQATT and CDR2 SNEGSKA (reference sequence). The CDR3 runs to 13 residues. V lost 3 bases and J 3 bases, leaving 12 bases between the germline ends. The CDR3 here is CSASAPWGYEQYF. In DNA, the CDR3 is TGCAGTGCTAGCGCCCCCTGGGGCTACGAGCAGTACTTC.

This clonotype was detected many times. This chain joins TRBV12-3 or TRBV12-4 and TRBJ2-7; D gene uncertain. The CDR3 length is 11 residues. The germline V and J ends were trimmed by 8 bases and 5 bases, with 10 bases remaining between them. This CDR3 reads CASGPWHEQYF. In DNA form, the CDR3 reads TGTGCCAGCGGACCTTGGCACGAGCAGTACTTC.

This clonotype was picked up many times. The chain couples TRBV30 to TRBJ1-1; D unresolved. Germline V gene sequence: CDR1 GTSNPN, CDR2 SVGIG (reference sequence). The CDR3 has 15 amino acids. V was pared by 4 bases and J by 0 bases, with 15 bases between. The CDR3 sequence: CAWTGPGSLNTEAFF. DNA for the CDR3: TGTGCCTGGACCGGGCCCGGGAGCCTGAACACTGAAGCTTTCTTT.

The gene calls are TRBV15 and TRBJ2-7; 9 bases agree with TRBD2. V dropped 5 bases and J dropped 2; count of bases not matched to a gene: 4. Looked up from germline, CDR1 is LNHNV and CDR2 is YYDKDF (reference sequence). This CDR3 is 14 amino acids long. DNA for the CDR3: TGTGCCACCAGCGGCCTAGCGGGGACCTACGAGCAGTACTTC. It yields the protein CATSGLAGTYEQYF. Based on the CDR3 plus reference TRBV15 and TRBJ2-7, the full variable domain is DAMVIQNPRYQVTQFGKPVTLSCSQTLNHNVMYWYQQKSSQAPKLLFHYYDKDFNNEADTPDNFQSRRPNTSFCFLDIRSPGLGDTAMYLCATSGLAGTYEQYFGPGTRLTVT.

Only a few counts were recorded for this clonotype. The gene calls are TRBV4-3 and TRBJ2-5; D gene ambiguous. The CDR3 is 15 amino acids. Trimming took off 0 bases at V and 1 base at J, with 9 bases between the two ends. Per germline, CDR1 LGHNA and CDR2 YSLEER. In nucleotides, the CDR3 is TGCGCCAGCAGCCAAGAATTACACAGCCAAGAGACCCAGTACTTC. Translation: CASSQELHSQETQYF.

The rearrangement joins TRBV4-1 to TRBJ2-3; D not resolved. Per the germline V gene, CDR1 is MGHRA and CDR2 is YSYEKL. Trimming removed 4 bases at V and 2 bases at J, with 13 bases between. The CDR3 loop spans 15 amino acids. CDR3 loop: CASSLLRTVTDTQYF. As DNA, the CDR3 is TGCGCCAGCAGCCTCCTCCGGACGGTCACAGATACGCAGTATTTT.

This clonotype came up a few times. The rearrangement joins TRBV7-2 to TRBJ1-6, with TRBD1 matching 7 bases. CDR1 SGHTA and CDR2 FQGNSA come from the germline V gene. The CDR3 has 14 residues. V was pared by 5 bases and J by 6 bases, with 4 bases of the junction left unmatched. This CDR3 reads CASSQTGLNSPLHF. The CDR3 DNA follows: TGTGCCAGCAGCCAGACAGGGCTTAATTCACCCCTCCACTTT.

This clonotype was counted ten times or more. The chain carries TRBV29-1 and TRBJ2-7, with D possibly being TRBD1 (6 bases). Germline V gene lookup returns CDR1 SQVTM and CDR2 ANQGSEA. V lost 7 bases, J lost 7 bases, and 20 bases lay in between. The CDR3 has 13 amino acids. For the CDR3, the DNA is TGCAGCGCCCAGGACAGATCCCCCGGGGAGCAGTACTTC. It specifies CSAQDRSPGEQYF.

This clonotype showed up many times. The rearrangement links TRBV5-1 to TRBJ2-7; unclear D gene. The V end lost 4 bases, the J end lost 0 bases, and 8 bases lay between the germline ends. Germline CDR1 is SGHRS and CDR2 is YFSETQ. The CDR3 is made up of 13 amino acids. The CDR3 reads CASSPDNSYEQYF. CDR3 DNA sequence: TGCGCCAGCAGCCCCGACAACTCCTACGAGCAGTACTTC.

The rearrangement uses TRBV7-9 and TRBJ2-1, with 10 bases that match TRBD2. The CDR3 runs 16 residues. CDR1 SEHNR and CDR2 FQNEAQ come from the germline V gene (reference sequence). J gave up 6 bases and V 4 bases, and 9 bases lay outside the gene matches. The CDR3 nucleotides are TGTGCCAGCAGCTCGGTGTTTCTAGCGGGGGTCAATGAGCAGTTCTTC. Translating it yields CASSSVFLAGVNEQFF.

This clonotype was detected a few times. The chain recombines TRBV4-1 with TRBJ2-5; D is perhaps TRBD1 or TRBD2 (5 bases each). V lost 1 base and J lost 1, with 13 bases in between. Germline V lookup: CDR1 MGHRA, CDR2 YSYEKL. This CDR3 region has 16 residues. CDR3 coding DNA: TGCGCCAGCAGCCAAGGGGGGAAGAAAATCCAAGAGACCCAGTACTTC. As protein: CASSQGGKKIQETQYF.

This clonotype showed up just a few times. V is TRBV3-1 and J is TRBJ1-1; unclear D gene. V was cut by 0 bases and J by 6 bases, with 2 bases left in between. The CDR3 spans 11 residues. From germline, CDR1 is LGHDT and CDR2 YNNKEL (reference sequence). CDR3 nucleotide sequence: TGTGCCAGCAGCCAAGAATCTGAAGCTTTCTTT. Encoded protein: CASSQESEAFF.

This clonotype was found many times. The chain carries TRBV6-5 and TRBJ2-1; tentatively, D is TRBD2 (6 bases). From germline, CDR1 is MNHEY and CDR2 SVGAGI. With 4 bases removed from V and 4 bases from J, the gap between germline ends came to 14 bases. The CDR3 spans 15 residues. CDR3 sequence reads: CASSSLSGVYNEQFF. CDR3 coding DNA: TGTGCCAGCAGTTCCTTGTCGGGAGTATACAATGAGCAGTTCTTC.

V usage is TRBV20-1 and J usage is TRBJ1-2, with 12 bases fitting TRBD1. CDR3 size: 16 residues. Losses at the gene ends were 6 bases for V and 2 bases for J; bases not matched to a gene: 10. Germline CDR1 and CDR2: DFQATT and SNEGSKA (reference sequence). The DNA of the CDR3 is TGCAGTGCCTACGGGACAGGGGGCTATGGAAACTATGGCTACACCTTC. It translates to CSAYGTGGYGNYGYTF.

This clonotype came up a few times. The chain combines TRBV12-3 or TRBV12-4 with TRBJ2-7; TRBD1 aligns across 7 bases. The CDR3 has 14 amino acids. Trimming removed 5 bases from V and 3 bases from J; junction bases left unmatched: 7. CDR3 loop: CASSEGQWDYEQYF. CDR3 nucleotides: TGTGCCAGCAGTGAGGGACAGTGGGACTACGAGCAGTACTTC.

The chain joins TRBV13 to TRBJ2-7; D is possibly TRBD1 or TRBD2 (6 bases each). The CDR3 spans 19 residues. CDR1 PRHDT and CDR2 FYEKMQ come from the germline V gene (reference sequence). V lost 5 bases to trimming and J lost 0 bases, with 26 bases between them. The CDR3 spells CASSPGAGTETFYSYEQYF. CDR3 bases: TGTGCCAGCAGCCCGGGGGCCGGGACGGAAACTTTTTACTCCTACGAGCAGTACTTC.

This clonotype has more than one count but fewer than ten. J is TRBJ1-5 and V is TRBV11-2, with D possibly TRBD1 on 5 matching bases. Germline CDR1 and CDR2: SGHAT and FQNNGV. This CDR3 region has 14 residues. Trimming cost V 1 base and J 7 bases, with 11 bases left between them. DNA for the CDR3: TGTGCCAGCAGCTTAGCTGGGGGGGAGCAGCCCCAGCATTTT. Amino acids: CASSLAGGEQPQHF.

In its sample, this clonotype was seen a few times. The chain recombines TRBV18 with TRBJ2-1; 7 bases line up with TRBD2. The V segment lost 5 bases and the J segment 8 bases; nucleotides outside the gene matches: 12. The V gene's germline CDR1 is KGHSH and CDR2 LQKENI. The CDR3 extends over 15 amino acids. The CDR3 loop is CASSSVAGAWDEQFF. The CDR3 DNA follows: TGTGCCAGCTCATCCGTAGCGGGTGCTTGGGATGAGCAGTTCTTC.

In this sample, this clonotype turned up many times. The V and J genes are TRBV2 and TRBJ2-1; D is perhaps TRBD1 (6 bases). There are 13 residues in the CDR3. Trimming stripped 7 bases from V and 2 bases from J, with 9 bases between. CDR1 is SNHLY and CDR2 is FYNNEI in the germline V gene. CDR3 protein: CASNREPYNEQFF. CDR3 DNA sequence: TGTGCCAGCAACAGGGAACCCTACAATGAGCAGTTCTTC.